Below are 32 T cell receptor beta chains sequenced from a single sample in a study of cytomegalovirus exposure and HLA in healthy donors. TCRdb keeps only in-frame clones here, not all; method: immunoSEQ multiplex PCR. Here the sample spans 300,000 or so clones, over 75% being singletons. Input material: PBMCs. These receptors all stem from a man younger than 40 in good health and CMV-seronegative.

V usage is TRBV7-8 and J usage is TRBJ2-7; D may be TRBD2 (5 bases). CDR1 and CDR2 from the germline V gene are SGHVS and FQNEAQ. Trimming removed 1 base at V and 5 bases at J, with 9 bases between. The CDR3 consists of 13 residues. For the CDR3, the DNA is TGTGCCAGCAGCTTAGGGGGAGCAAACGAGCAGTACTTC. Protein: CASSLGGANEQYF.

The rearrangement links TRBV19 to TRBJ2-7; TRBD1 aligns across 7 bases. V lost 4 bases to trimming and J lost 7 bases; unmatched junction nucleotides: 10. The germline V gene encodes CDR1 LNHDA and CDR2 SQIVND (reference sequence). The CDR3 spans 14 residues. The CDR3 is CASSTQGPFTEQYF. In nucleotides, the CDR3 is TGTGCCAGTAGTACACAGGGGCCTTTTACAGAGCAGTACTTC. The complete variable domain, with remaining parts taken from reference TRBV19 and TRBJ2-7, reads DGGITQSPKYLFRKEGQNVTLSCEQNLNHDAMYWYRQDPGQGLRLIYYSQIVNDFQKGDIAEGYSVSREKKESFPLTVTSAQKNPTAFYLCASSTQGPFTEQYFGPGTRLTVT.

The J gene is TRBJ1-1, the V gene TRBV2; 7 nucleotides match TRBD1. Trimming cost V 5 bases and J 4 bases; bases outside gene matches: 7. The CDR3 contains 14 residues. Per germline, CDR1 SNHLY and CDR2 FYNNEI. This CDR3 reads CASSRPGQSTEAFF. CDR3 DNA sequence: TGTGCCAGCAGTAGACCGGGACAGAGCACTGAAGCTTTCTTT.

The chain recombines TRBV7-2 with TRBJ2-2; D gene ambiguous. Looked up from germline, CDR1 is SGHTA and CDR2 is FQGNSA. The CDR3 runs to 12 residues. V shed 5 bases and J shed 3 bases, with 4 bases lying between them. The chain's CDR3 is CASSTYTGELFF. As DNA, the CDR3 is TGTGCCAGCAGCACTTACACCGGGGAGCTGTTTTTT.

This chain links TRBV4-3 with TRBJ1-6, with TRBD1 as a possible D gene (6 bases). Germline CDR1 is LGHNA and CDR2 is YSLEER. The CDR3 has 16 amino acids. Between the trimmed V and J ends, which lost 0 bases and 8 bases, there was a span of 14 bases. The CDR3 DNA is TGCGCCAGCAGCCAAGATCGACGACAGGCAGATTCACCCCTCCACTTT. This encodes CASSQDRRQADSPLHF.

The gene calls are TRBV11-2 and TRBJ1-6; a weak D match, TRBD1 (6 bases). V lost 3 bases, J lost 8 bases, and 14 bases lay in between. CDR1 SGHAT and CDR2 FQNNGV come from the germline V gene. The CDR3 length is 15 residues. CDR3 nucleotide sequence: TGTGCCAGCAGCTTCCGAGGGGGTTCTGATTCACCCCTCCACTTT. The encoded protein is CASSFRGGSDSPLHF.

The chain has TRBV7-2 and TRBJ2-7, with a tentative D call TRBD2 (6 bases). V gave up 4 bases and J gave up 2 bases, with 9 bases separating them. Germline CDR1 reads SGHTA; CDR2 reads FQGNSA. The CDR3 has 13 amino acids. The CDR3 is CASSSGLAYEQYF. The CDR3 coding sequence is TGTGCCAGCAGCTCGGGACTGGCCTACGAGCAGTACTTC. Full variable domain (outside the CDR3, taken from reference TRBV7-2 and TRBJ2-7): GAGVSQSPSNKVTEKGKDVELRCDPISGHTALYWYRQSLGQGLEFLIYFQGNSAPDKSGLPSDRFSAERTGGSVSTLTIQRTQQEDSAVYLCASSSGLAYEQYFGPGTRLTVT.

The chain employs TRBV4-1 and TRBJ2-7; the match to TRBD2 covers 10 bases. The CDR3 covers 16 residues. The junction had 4 bases not matched to a gene; V was cut back by 1 base and J by 1 base. Germline CDR1 reads MGHRA; CDR2 reads YSYEKL. The CDR3: CASSQVLAGLSYEQYF. CDR3 DNA: TGCGCCAGCAGCCAAGTACTAGCGGGGCTTTCCTACGAGCAGTACTTC.

This chain uses TRBV30 with TRBJ2-6, with D possibly matching TRBD2 (5 bases). The V gene's germline CDR1 is GTSNPN and CDR2 SVGIG (reference sequence). This CDR3 spans 16 amino acids. Trimming removed 2 bases from V and 0 bases from J, with 11 bases in between. This CDR3 is CAWSPPGVSGANVLTF. For the CDR3, the DNA is TGTGCCTGGAGTCCCCCCGGGGTCTCTGGGGCCAACGTCCTGACTTTC.

V gene TRBV11-3 combines with J gene TRBJ2-3; no clear D. V lost 0 bases and J lost 3, with 4 bases in between. Germline lookup yields CDR1 SGHNT and CDR2 YENEEA. CDR3 length: 13 residues. The CDR3 region is CASSLDPTDTQYF. CDR3 sequence (DNA): TGTGCCAGCAGCTTAGACCCGACAGATACGCAGTATTTT.

V is TRBV4-2 and J is TRBJ1-4, with D maybe TRBD1 (6 bases). Germline V gene lookup returns CDR1 LGHNA and CDR2 YNFKEQ. The V and J ends lost 3 bases and 4 bases respectively, with 9 bases between them. The length of the CDR3 is 14 residues. The CDR3 nucleotides are TGTGCCAGCAGCCATAGGACAGATAATGAAAAACTGTTTTTT. As protein: CASSHRTDNEKLFF.

This chain connects TRBV7-2 to TRBJ1-1, with D maybe TRBD1 (6 bases). Trimming cost V 5 bases and J 11 bases, with 24 bases left between them. The CDR3 is 15 amino acids. Germline V gives CDR1 SGHTA, CDR2 FQGNSA. CDR3 sequence (DNA): TGTGCCAGCAGCCCTGGAGCCGGGACACAAGATAGGGCTTTCTTT. Residues: CASSPGAGTQDRAFF.

This clone was picked up a small number of times. The CDR3 spells CASSQAGTGAFRTTDTQYF. In nucleotides, the CDR3 is TGTGCCAGCAGCCAAGCCGGGACAGGAGCCTTTAGGACCACAGATACGCAGTATTTT. The V call is TRBV14, the J call TRBJ2-3, with TRBD1 matching over 8 bases. V shed 1 base, J shed 2 bases, and the junction held 14 bases outside the gene matches. CDR3 length: 19 residues. Germline V gene lookup returns CDR1 SGHDN and CDR2 FVKESK.

The chain recombines TRBV4-1 with TRBJ1-1; D gene unclear. Germline CDR1 MGHRA, CDR2 YSYEKL. The CDR3 loop spans 13 amino acids. V was pared by 6 bases and J by 4 bases, with 12 bases between. The CDR3 is CASSPGSATEAFF. CDR3 nucleotide sequence: TGCGCCAGCAGTCCGGGGTCGGCCACTGAAGCTTTCTTT.

The chain is built from TRBV10-3 and TRBJ2-3; unclear D gene. From germline, CDR1 is ENHRY and CDR2 SYGVKD. Trimming stripped 5 bases from V and 2 bases from J, with 17 bases between. This CDR3 contains 16 residues. The CDR3 region has the DNA TGTGCCATCAGTCTGGGCGTAGGCTGGAACACAGATACGCAGTATTTT. Translation gives CAISLGVGWNTDTQYF.

The chain carries TRBV7-2 and TRBJ2-1; 7 bases align to TRBD1. J lost 3 bases, V lost 5 bases, and 7 bases had no gene match. Germline assignment: CDR1 SGHTA and CDR2 FQGNSA. The CDR3 length is 15 residues. The CDR3 region has the DNA TGTGCCAGCAGCCGAACTCAGGGGGACTACAATGAGCAGTTCTTC. As protein: CASSRTQGDYNEQFF.

The V call is TRBV6-4, the J call TRBJ2-1, with 15 bases matching TRBD2. The CDR3 has 17 residues. With V trimmed by 2 bases and J by 7 bases, 6 bases remained unmatched. The germline CDR1 and CDR2 sequences are MRHNA and SNTAGT. CDR3 loop: CASSDRPGTSGGNEQFF. CDR3 in DNA: TGTGCCAGCAGTGACCGTCCCGGGACTAGCGGGGGGAATGAGCAGTTCTTC.

This clone was picked up one time. The V call is TRBV29-1, the J call TRBJ2-7, with D perhaps matching TRBD1 (6 bases). In germline, CDR1 is SQVTM, CDR2 ANQGSEA. Trimming removed 3 bases at V and 4 bases at J, with 10 bases between. This CDR3 is built from 12 residues. CDR3 residues: CSVEPQGYEQYF. The DNA for the CDR3 is TGCAGCGTTGAGCCACAGGGTTACGAGCAGTACTTC.

The V and J genes are TRBV18 and TRBJ1-1, with D maybe TRBD1 (5 bases). There are 15 residues in the CDR3. The V gene's germline CDR1 is KGHSH and CDR2 LQKENI. The ends were cut back, 6 bases at V and 0 bases at J, with 14 bases in the middle. This chain's CDR3 is CASSPGEVMNTEAFF. CDR3 DNA: TGTGCCAGCTCCCCGGGGGAGGTCATGAACACTGAAGCTTTCTTT.

This chain links TRBV30 with TRBJ2-3, with TRBD1 matching 11 bases. The germline gives CDR1 GTSNPN, CDR2 SVGIG (reference sequence). CDR3 length equals 13 residues. Trimming at V came to 4 bases and at J to 4 bases, leaving 1 base not matched to a gene. Here the CDR3 DNA reads TGTGCCTGGATGGGACAGGGGGCAGATACGCAGTATTTT. Its translation: CAWMGQGADTQYF.

V usage is TRBV2 and J usage is TRBJ2-3; 7 nucleotides line up with TRBD1. V shed 9 bases and J 6 bases; nucleotides not matched to a gene: 15. Looked up from germline, CDR1 is SNHLY and CDR2 is FYNNEI. The length of the CDR3 is 15 residues. CDR3 bases: TGTGCCAGTGGGGGAGACAGGGAAGAGGGCGATACGCAGTATTTT. It specifies CASGGDREEGDTQYF. Full variable domain (missing parts from reference TRBV2 and TRBJ2-3): EPEVTQTPSHQVTQMGQEVILRCVPISNHLYFYWYRQILGQKVEFLVSFYNNEISEKSEIFDDQFSVERPDGSNFTLKIRSTKLEDSAMYFCASGGDREEGDTQYFGPGTRLTVL.

V and J are TRBV5-6 and TRBJ1-2; maybe TRBD1 (5 bases). Looked up from germline, CDR1 is SGHDT and CDR2 is YYEEEE. The CDR3 has 15 amino acids. Between the trimmed V and J ends, which lost 2 bases and 4 bases, there was a span of 15 bases. The CDR3, as DNA: TGTGCCAGCAGCTTTTCAACAGGATCGACCTATGGCTACACCTTC. Translation: CASSFSTGSTYGYTF.

The CDR3 nucleotides are TGTGCCAGCAGTTACCTTTCGGGGACCTACGAGCAGTACTTC. It specifies CASSYLSGTYEQYF. The V gene is TRBV6-5, the J gene TRBJ2-7; D is possibly TRBD2 (5 bases). The CDR3 sequence is 14 residues long. Trimming left V 2 bases short and J 2 bases short, with 10 bases between. CDR1 and CDR2 (germline): MNHEY, SVGAGI.

V usage is TRBV30 and J usage is TRBJ1-1; D ambiguous. With 3 bases removed from V and 1 base from J, the gap between germline ends came to 6 bases. The CDR3 has 12 amino acids. Germline assignment: CDR1 GTSNPN and CDR2 SVGIG (reference sequence). CDR3 coding DNA: TGTGCCTGGAGGTACGGGAACACTGAAGCTTTCTTT. It specifies CAWRYGNTEAFF.

The chain recombines TRBV6-4 with TRBJ2-1, with TRBD2 matching over 12 bases. In germline, CDR1 is MRHNA, CDR2 SNTAGT. Losses at the gene ends were 5 bases for V and 7 bases for J; bases not matched to a gene: 0. This CDR3 region has 13 residues. This CDR3 reads CASSLAGGNEQFF. Here the CDR3 DNA reads TGTGCCAGCAGTCTAGCGGGGGGGAATGAGCAGTTCTTC.

The chain is built from TRBV2 and TRBJ2-7; a weak D match, TRBD2 (5 bases). The ends were cut back, 6 bases at V and 4 bases at J, with 16 bases in the middle. CDR1 and CDR2 (germline): SNHLY, FYNNEI. The CDR3 runs to 14 residues. CDR3 bases: TGTGCCAGCAGCGCCAGAGGCCGGGGATACGAGCAGTACTTC. Protein sequence: CASSARGRGYEQYF.

This chain connects TRBV30 to TRBJ2-3; D perhaps matches TRBD1 (5 bases). V lost 0 bases to trimming and J lost 3 bases, with 7 bases between them. This CDR3 is built from 13 residues. The germline V gene has CDR1 GTSNPN and CDR2 SVGIG (reference sequence). The CDR3 bases are TGTGCCTGGAGTGTAAAGGGGACAGATACGCAGTATTTT. It encodes CAWSVKGTDTQYF.

This rearrangement joins TRBV7-6 to TRBJ2-1, with 7 bases matching TRBD2. The CDR3 is 16 residues long. J was trimmed by 0 bases and V by 2 bases; bases with no gene match: 4. Germline CDR1 and CDR2: SGHVS and FNYEAQ. The CDR3 is CASSLWRESSYNEQFF. CDR3 coding DNA: TGTGCCAGCAGCTTATGGCGGGAGAGCTCCTACAATGAGCAGTTCTTC.

This clone was found a few times. V and J are TRBV6-1 and TRBJ1-6, with a possible D match to TRBD1 (5 bases). There are 13 residues in the CDR3. The V end was cut by 9 bases, the J end by 8 bases, with 14 bases between. Germline V gene sequence: CDR1 MNHNS, CDR2 SASEGT. The CDR3 DNA is TGTGCCAGTTCAGGACAAGAATATTCACCCCTCCACTTT. Protein: CASSGQEYSPLHF.

This chain joins TRBV5-5 and TRBJ1-3; D gene ambiguous. The CDR3 has 15 residues. CDR1 SGHKS and CDR2 YYEKEE come from the germline V gene (reference sequence). The V gene lost 6 bases and the J gene lost 0 bases, with 13 bases spanning the gap. Here the CDR3 DNA reads TGTGCCAGCATATTGACTCCCAGCTCTGGAAACACCATATATTTT. The encoded protein is CASILTPSSGNTIYF.

V and J are TRBV5-1 and TRBJ2-5; D not certain. The V end lost 2 bases, the J end lost 1 base, and 6 bases lay between the germline ends. This CDR3 comprises 13 residues. Germline lookup yields CDR1 SGHRS and CDR2 YFSETQ. This CDR3 is CASSLIVQETQYF. CDR3 nucleotides: TGCGCCAGCAGCTTAATCGTCCAAGAGACCCAGTACTTC.

This clone was seen only a few times. V and J are TRBV5-5 and TRBJ2-1; 8 nucleotides align to TRBD1. After removal of 2 bases from V and 7 bases from J, the junction contained 8 bases not matched to a gene. The CDR3 is 15 amino acids. From germline, CDR1 is SGHKS and CDR2 YYEKEE (reference sequence). CDR3 bases: TGTGCCAGCAGCTTATTCCAGGGGGCGAAGAATGAGCAGTTCTTC. Translation: CASSLFQGAKNEQFF.